This note documents a single T cell receptor (beta chain) sequence. Germline CDR1 reads MNHEY; CDR2 reads SVGAGI. CDR3 size: 16 residues. V lost 0 bases and J 2 bases, leaving 11 bases between the germline ends. This sample is part of a study of blood T cell repertoires in COVID-19. Study-level background: Samples representing acute and convalescent COVID-19 were sourced from the United States, Italy and Spain.

Recruitment covered some 25 US areas and drew participants whose ages spanned roughly 18 to 90 years. Cohort 3 recovery required two negative PCRs, clearance, or symptom resolution. In the original processing: Estimation of nucleated cell counts was performed using reference gene primer amplification. Sequencing was performed with immunoSEQ multiplex PCR; in TCRdb, only in-frame clones are kept and a portion is missing. That table gives V, J and clone size, and the DNA gave D and trimming. This sample has approximately 210,000 clones; 82% occur once, and the top ten carry about 3.3%. The rearrangement uses TRBV6-5 and TRBJ2-1; a possible D gene is TRBD2 (6 bases). What was sequenced was PBMCs or T cells enriched from blood (not recorded which). This clonotype was sampled from a woman aged 60-70 years who had recovered from COVID-19. The CDR3 is CASSYSAGGPYNEQFF. In nucleotides, the CDR3 is TGTGCCAGCAGTTACTCGGCCGGGGGTCCCTACAATGAGCAGTTCTTC.